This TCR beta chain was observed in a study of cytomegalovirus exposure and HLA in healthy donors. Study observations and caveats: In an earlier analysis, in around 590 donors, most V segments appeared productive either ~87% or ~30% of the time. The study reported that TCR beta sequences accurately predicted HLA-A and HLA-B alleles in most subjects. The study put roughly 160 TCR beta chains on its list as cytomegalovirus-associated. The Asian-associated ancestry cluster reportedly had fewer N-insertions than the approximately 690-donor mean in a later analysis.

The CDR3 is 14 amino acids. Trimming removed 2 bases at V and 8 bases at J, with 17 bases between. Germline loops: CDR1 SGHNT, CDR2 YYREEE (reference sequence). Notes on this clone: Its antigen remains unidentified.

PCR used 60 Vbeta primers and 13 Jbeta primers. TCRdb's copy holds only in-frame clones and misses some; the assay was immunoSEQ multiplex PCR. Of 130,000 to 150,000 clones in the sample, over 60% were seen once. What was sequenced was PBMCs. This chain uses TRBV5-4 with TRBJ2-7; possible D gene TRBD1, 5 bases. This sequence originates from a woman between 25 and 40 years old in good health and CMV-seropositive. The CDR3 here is CASSFQGTSLKQYF. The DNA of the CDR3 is TGTGCCAGCAGCTTCCAGGGCACCAGTCTCAAGCAGTACTTC.